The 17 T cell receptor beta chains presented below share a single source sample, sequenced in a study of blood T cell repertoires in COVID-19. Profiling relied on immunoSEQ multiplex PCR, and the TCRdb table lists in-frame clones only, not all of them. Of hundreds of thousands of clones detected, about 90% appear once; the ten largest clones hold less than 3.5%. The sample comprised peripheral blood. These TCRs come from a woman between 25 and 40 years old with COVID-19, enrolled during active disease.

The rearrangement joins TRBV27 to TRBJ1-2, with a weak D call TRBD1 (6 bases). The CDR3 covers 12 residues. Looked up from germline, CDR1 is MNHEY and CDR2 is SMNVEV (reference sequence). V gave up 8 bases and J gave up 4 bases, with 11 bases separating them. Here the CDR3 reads CASFAGAYGYTF. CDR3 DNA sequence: TGTGCCAGCTTCGCAGGGGCCTATGGCTACACCTTC.

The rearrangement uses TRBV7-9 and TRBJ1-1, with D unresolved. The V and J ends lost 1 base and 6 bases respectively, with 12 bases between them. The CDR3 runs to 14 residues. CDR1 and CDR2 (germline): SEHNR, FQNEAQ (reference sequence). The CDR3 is CASSLDITVPEAFF. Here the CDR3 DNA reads TGTGCCAGCAGCTTAGACATAACAGTCCCTGAAGCTTTCTTT.

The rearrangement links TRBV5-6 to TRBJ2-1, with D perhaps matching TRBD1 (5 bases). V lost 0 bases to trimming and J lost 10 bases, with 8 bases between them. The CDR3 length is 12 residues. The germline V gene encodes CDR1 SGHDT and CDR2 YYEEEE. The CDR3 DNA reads TGTGCCAGCAGCTTGGGGGGCTGGGAGCAGTTCTTC. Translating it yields CASSLGGWEQFF.

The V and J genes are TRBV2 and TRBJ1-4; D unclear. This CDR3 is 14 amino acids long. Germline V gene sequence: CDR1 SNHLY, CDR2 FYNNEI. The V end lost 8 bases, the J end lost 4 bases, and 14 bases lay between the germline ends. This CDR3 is CASSPRVNNEKLFF. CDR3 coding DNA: TGTGCCAGCTCCCCGAGAGTCAATAATGAAAAACTGTTTTTT.

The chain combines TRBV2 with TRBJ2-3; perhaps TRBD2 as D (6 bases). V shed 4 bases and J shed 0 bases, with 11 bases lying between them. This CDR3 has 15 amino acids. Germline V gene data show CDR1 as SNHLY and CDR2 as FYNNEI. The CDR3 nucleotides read TGTGCCAGCAGTGTCCGTCGGGGGAGCACAGATACGCAGTATTTT. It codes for CASSVRRGSTDTQYF.

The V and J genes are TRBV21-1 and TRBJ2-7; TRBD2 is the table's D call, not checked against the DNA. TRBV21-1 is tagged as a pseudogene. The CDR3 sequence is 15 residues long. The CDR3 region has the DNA TGTGCCAGCAGCACCCCCCGGGTAAGGACCTACGAGCAGTACTTC. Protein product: CASSTPRVRTYEQYF.

The CDR3 spells CASSPRAGGEPGELFF. The CDR3 nucleotides read TGCGCCAGCAGCCCCCGCGCAGGGGGCGAGCCCGGGGAGCTGTTTTTT. The chain has TRBV5-1 and TRBJ2-2; the match to TRBD1 covers 8 bases. Per germline, CDR1 SGHRS and CDR2 YFSETQ. The CDR3 is 16 residues long. The V and J ends lost 4 bases and 6 bases, in that order; junction bases with no gene match: 11. The whole variable domain, remainder taken from reference TRBV5-1 and TRBJ2-2, is KAGVTQTPRYLIKTRGQQVTLSCSPISGHRSVSWYQQTPGQGLQFLFEYFSETQRNKGNFPGRFSGRQFSNSRSEMNVSTLELGDSALYLCASSPRAGGEPGELFFGEGSRLTVL.

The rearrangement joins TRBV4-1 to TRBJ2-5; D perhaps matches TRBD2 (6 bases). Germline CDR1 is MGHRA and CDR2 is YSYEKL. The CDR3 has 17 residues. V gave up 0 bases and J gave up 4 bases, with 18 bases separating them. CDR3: CASSQEQQGTSGETQYF. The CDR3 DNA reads TGCGCCAGCAGCCAAGAGCAGCAAGGGACTTCGGGAGAGACCCAGTACTTC.

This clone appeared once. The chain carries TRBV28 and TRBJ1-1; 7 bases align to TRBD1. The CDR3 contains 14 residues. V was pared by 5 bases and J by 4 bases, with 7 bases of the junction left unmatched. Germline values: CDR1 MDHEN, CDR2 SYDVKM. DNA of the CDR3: TGTGCCAGCAGTACAAACAGGGGATCCACTGAAGCTTTCTTT. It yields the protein CASSTNRGSTEAFF. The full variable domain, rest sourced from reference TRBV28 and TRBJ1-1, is DVKVTQSSRYLVKRTGEKVFLECVQDMDHENMFWYRQDPGLGLRLIYFSYDVKMKEKGDIPEGYSVSREKKERFSLILESASTNQTSMYLCASSTNRGSTEAFFGQGTRLTVV.

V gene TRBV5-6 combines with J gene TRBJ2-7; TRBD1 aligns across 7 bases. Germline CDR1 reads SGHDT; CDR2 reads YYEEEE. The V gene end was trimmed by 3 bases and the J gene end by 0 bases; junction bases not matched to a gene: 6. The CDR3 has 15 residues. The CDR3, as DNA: TGTGCCAGCAGCTGGACAGGATACCTCTCCTACGAGCAGTACGTC. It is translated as CASSWTGYLSYEQYV.

CDR3 residues: CALERDTDEQYV. The CDR3 DNA follows: TGTGCCCTCGAGAGGGACACGGACGAGCAGTACGTC. The chain is built from TRBV24-1 and TRBJ2-7; maybe TRBD1 (6 bases). The CDR3 sequence is 12 residues long. The germline gives CDR1 KGHDR, CDR2 SFDVKD. Trimming pared 12 bases from V and 5 bases from J, leaving 16 bases between.

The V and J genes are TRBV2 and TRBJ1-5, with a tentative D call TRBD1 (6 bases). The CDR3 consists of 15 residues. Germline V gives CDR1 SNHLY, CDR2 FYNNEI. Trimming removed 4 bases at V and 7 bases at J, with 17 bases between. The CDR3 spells CASSGARGWGQPQHF. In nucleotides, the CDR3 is TGTGCCAGCAGTGGGGCCAGGGGTTGGGGACAGCCCCAGCATTTT.

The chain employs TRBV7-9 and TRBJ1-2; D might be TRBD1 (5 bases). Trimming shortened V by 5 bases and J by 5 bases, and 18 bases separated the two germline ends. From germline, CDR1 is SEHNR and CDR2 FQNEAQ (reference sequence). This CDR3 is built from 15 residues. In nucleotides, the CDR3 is TGTGCCAGCAGCACCCTCAGCGGGGGGGAATATGGCTACACCTTC. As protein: CASSTLSGGEYGYTF. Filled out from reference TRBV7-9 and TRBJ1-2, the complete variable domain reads DTGVSQNPRHKITKRGQNVTFRCDPISEHNRLYWYRQTLGQGPEFLTYFQNEAQLEKSRLLSDRFSAERPKGSFSTLEIQRTEQGDSAMYLCASSTLSGGEYGYTFGSGTRLTVV.

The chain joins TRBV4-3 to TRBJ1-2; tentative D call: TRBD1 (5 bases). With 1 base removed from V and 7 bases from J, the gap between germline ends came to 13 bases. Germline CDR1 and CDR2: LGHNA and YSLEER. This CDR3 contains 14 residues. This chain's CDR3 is CASSQGLAQGGYTF. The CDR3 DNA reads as TGCGCCAGCAGCCAAGGTTTGGCGCAGGGTGGCTACACCTTC.

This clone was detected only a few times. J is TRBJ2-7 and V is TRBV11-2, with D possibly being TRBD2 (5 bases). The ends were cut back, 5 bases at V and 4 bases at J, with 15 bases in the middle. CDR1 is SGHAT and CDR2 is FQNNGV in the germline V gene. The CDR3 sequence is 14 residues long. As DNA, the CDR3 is TGTGCCAGCAGCCACTACAGAGGGCGGTACGAGCAGTACTTC. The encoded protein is CASSHYRGRYEQYF.

The CDR3 DNA reads as TGTGCCATCAGTGACGGGGATCCGGCTAATTCACCCCTCCACTTT. Translating gives CAISDGDPANSPLHF. The rearrangement joins TRBV10-3 to TRBJ1-6; D call uncertain. CDR3 length: 15 residues. V lost 3 bases, J lost 6 bases, and 12 bases lay in between. Germline values: CDR1 ENHRY, CDR2 SYGVKD.

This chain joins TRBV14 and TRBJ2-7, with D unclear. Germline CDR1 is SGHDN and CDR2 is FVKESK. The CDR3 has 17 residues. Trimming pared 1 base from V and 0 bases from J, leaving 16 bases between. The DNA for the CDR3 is TGTGCCAGCAGCCAAGTACCCCGACTGAGGAGCTCCTACGAGCAGTACGTC. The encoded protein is CASSQVPRLRSSYEQYV.